Listed here are 18 T cell receptor beta chains from one sample, sequenced in a study of shared clonotypes between healthy human individuals. TCRdb keeps only in-frame clones here, not all; method: immunoSEQ multiplex PCR. The table records fewer than 600,000 clones, roughly four fifths of them present only once. Material: PBMCs. Receptors were obtained from a woman in her forties in good health. Some clones in this sample may be carry-over from other donors' samples.

The chain joins TRBV7-6 to TRBJ1-4; the match to TRBD1 covers 11 bases. This CDR3 region has 13 residues. The ends lost 5 bases at V and 10 bases at J; junction bases unmatched: 3. Germline-derived CDR1 and CDR2 are SGHVS and FNYEAQ. The CDR3 DNA reads as TGTGCCAGCAGCACCGGGACAGGGGGAAAACTGTTTTTT. This encodes CASSTGTGGKLFF.

This chain joins TRBV30 and TRBJ1-2; D is perhaps TRBD1 (6 bases). The CDR3 loop spans 14 amino acids. The V end lost 0 bases, the J end lost 5 bases, and 13 bases lay between the germline ends. Germline V gene sequence: CDR1 GTSNPN, CDR2 SVGIG (reference sequence). CDR3 loop: CAWSVGGGAYGYTF. DNA of the CDR3: TGTGCCTGGAGTGTAGGAGGGGGGGCATATGGCTACACCTTC. The full variable domain, completed using reference TRBV30 and TRBJ1-2, is SQTIHQWPATLVQPVGSPLSLECTVEGTSNPNLYWYRQAAGRGLQLLFYSVGIGQISSEVPQNLSASRPQDRQFILSSKKLLLSDSGFYLCAWSVGGGAYGYTFGSGTRLTVV.

This clone was observed many times. The chain combines TRBV9 with TRBJ2-7; unclear D gene. The CDR3 has 12 residues. With 3 bases removed from V and 3 bases from J, the gap between germline ends came to 7 bases. CDR1 and CDR2 from the germline V gene are SGDLS and YYNGEE. CDR3 nucleotide sequence: TGTGCCAGCAGCGGCGACGGCTACGAGCAGTACTTC. The encoded protein is CASSGDGYEQYF.

The V call is TRBV7-8, the J call TRBJ2-7; either TRBD1 or TRBD2 may fit D (5 bases each). CDR3 length: 16 residues. V was trimmed by 5 bases and J by 0 bases, leaving 17 bases between them. Germline values: CDR1 SGHVS, CDR2 FQNEAQ. The CDR3 DNA reads as TGTGCCAGCAGCCCCTTTCGAGGGGCCGGCTCCTACGAGCAGTACTTC. Residues: CASSPFRGAGSYEQYF.

This sequence joins TRBV4-1 and TRBJ2-2, with TRBD1 matching over 9 bases. Germline values: CDR1 MGHRA, CDR2 YSYEKL. J gave up 0 bases and V 1 base, and 3 bases lay outside the gene matches. The CDR3 totals 17 residues. The CDR3 sequence: CASSQADRGSNTGELFF. The CDR3 nucleotides read TGCGCCAGCAGCCAAGCCGACAGGGGGTCGAACACCGGGGAGCTGTTTTTT.

This clone appeared once. The V call is TRBV9, the J call TRBJ2-5, with unresolved D. Germline CDR1 SGDLS, CDR2 YYNGEE. Deletions cut 0 bases from V and 1 base from J, with 10 bases between. The CDR3 consists of 15 residues. CDR3 bases: TGTGCCAGCAGCGTAGCTACCGCCATCCAAGAGACCCAGTACTTC. This sequence encodes CASSVATAIQETQYF.

As DNA, the CDR3 is TGTGCCAGCAGTTACGCGGGAGTGACCACAGATACGCAGTATTTT. Its translation: CASSYAGVTTDTQYF. The rearrangement joins TRBV6-5 to TRBJ2-3, with 7 bases fitting TRBD2. Germline CDR1 is MNHEY and CDR2 is SVGAGI. The CDR3 sequence is 15 residues long. With 2 bases clipped from V and 2 bases from J, the junction kept 4 bases outside the gene matches.

This clone was counted at least ten times. The chain links TRBV5-8 to TRBJ1-4; D is unresolved. Trimming shortened V by 4 bases and J by 5 bases, and 12 bases separated the two germline ends. The length of the CDR3 is 14 residues. Germline values: CDR1 SGHTS, CDR2 YDEGEE. CDR3 region: CASSGDRFNEKLFF. The DNA of the CDR3 is TGTGCCAGCAGCGGAGACCGGTTCAATGAAAAACTGTTTTTT.

The chain combines TRBV27 with TRBJ2-7, with 8 positions matching TRBD2. Trimming at V came to 4 bases and at J to 2 bases, leaving 10 bases not matched to a gene. The CDR3 totals 16 residues. CDR1 is MNHEY and CDR2 is SMNVEV in the germline V gene (reference sequence). The CDR3 nucleotides are TGTGCCAGCAGTTCTAGCGGGTACGCCAGTGCCTACGAGCAGTACTTC. Amino acid sequence: CASSSSGYASAYEQYF.

The chain uses TRBV29-1 and TRBJ2-3; 12 nucleotides align to TRBD2. This CDR3 region has 15 residues. Losses at the gene ends were 4 bases for V and 3 bases for J; bases not matched to a gene: 5. In germline, CDR1 is SQVTM, CDR2 ANQGSEA. The CDR3 spells CSVASGRALTDTQYF. The CDR3 bases are TGCAGCGTTGCTAGCGGGAGGGCCTTGACAGATACGCAGTATTTT.

The chain couples TRBV30 to TRBJ2-1; D may be TRBD1 (6 bases). CDR3 size: 16 residues. With 2 bases removed from V and 0 bases from J, the gap between germline ends came to 14 bases. CDR1 and CDR2 (germline): GTSNPN, SVGIG (reference sequence). CDR3 DNA sequence: TGTGCCTGGAGTCGGGGACATCGTGACTCCTACAATGAGCAGTTCTTC. Translation: CAWSRGHRDSYNEQFF.

The gene calls are TRBV7-3 and TRBJ2-2; D is tentatively TRBD1 or TRBD2 (5 bases each). Trimming shortened V by 2 bases and J by 7 bases, and 8 bases separated the two germline ends. CDR3 length equals 13 residues. Germline-derived CDR1 and CDR2 are SGHTA and FQGTGA. The chain's CDR3 is CASSLGDHGELFF. CDR3 DNA: TGTGCCAGCAGCTTAGGGGACCACGGGGAGCTGTTTTTT. Supplemented by reference TRBV7-3 and TRBJ2-2, the full variable domain reads GAGVSQTPSNKVTEKGKYVELRCDPISGHTALYWYRQSLGQGPEFLIYFQGTGAADDSGLPNDRFFAVRPEGSVSTLKIQRTERGDSAVYLCASSLGDHGELFFGEGSRLTVL.

The chain employs TRBV7-2 and TRBJ1-4; 7 positions agree with TRBD1. The germline gives CDR1 SGHTA, CDR2 FQGNSA. This CDR3 region has 15 residues. V trimming: 5 bases; J trimming: 7 bases; junction bases outside the gene matches: 10. CDR3 DNA: TGTGCCAGCAGCACACAGACAGGGCTGGGTGAAAAACTGTTTTTT. It codes for CASSTQTGLGEKLFF.

The chain couples TRBV28 to TRBJ1-4; D not resolved. Germline-derived CDR1 and CDR2 are MDHEN and SYDVKM. The V gene lost 5 bases and the J gene lost 8 bases, with 12 bases spanning the gap. CDR3 length equals 13 residues. The chain's CDR3 is CASSDSGLEKLFF. The CDR3 region has the DNA TGTGCCAGCAGTGACTCGGGCCTAGAAAAACTGTTTTTT.

V usage is TRBV10-3 and J usage is TRBJ2-3; D is ambiguous. V dropped 3 bases and J dropped 7 bases, with 11 bases sitting between them. The CDR3 length is 13 residues. Germline values: CDR1 ENHRY, CDR2 SYGVKD. This chain's CDR3 is CAISEQFANTQYF. The CDR3 DNA is TGTGCCATCAGTGAACAATTCGCTAATACGCAGTATTTT.

The chain joins TRBV5-4 to TRBJ2-3, with 9 bases fitting TRBD2. CDR3 length: 16 amino acids. The J segment lost 3 bases and the V segment lost 1 base, leaving 6 bases of the junction unmatched. Germline CDR1 SGHNT, CDR2 YYREEE (reference sequence). CDR3 region: CASSLPLAGITDTQYF. CDR3 bases: TGTGCCAGCAGCTTGCCTCTAGCGGGAATAACAGATACGCAGTATTTT.

This clone occurred many times. The genes are TRBV29-1 and TRBJ2-3; 10 nucleotides match TRBD2. This CDR3 contains 14 residues. V was clipped by 4 bases and J by 1 base; unmatched bases: 2. Germline loops: CDR1 SQVTM, CDR2 ANQGSEA. CDR3: CSVAGLAGTDTQYF. CDR3 bases: TGCAGCGTTGCTGGACTAGCGGGCACAGATACGCAGTATTTT.

The chain's CDR3 is CASSLSGRGGSAEEKLFF. In nucleotides, the CDR3 is TGTGCCAGCAGCTTATCCGGCCGAGGAGGGTCAGCGGAGGAAAAACTGTTTTTT. This chain connects TRBV7-2 to TRBJ1-4, with unresolved D. CDR3 length: 18 residues. Trimming stripped 2 bases from V and 8 bases from J, with 24 bases between. Germline CDR1 is SGHTA and CDR2 is FQGNSA.